The 32 T cell receptor beta chains below all came from one sample that was sequenced in a study of post-analysis software for immune sequencing data. The TCR beta cDNA libraries carried unique molecular identifiers. MiXCR, applied by TCRdb to the PCR reads, yields one record per CDR3 protein. The sample has 250,000 to 300,000 distinct CDR3 sequences; 35% to 40% are singletons. Study-wide findings and caveats: In patients, about five TRBV segments were more frequent than in controls, with TRBV5-6, TRBV5-1 and TRBV20-1 among them.

No antigen is known for these receptors. The sample consisted of blood. The receptors stem from a girl aged 10 to 17 with multiple sclerosis.

This clonotype was recorded once. A much larger clone is a single base away; this may be a read error. The chain's CDR3 is CASSYSQQGWEKRFF. The CDR3 DNA follows: TGTGCCAGCAGTTACTCGCAACAGGGGTGGGAAAAACGGTTTTTT. The chain uses TRBV6-5 and TRBJ1-4; TRBD1 matches 7 bases. CDR3 length equals 15 residues. Germline CDR1 and CDR2: MNHEY and SVGAGI.

This clonotype was seen a handful of times. The V gene is TRBV20-1, the J gene TRBJ2-1; the D is unclear. The CDR3 totals 15 residues. The germline V and J ends were trimmed by 3 bases and 0 bases, with 12 bases remaining between them. Germline CDR1 DFQATT, CDR2 SNEGSKA (reference sequence). This CDR3 reads CSASWLVGSYNEQFF. DNA for the CDR3: TGCAGTGCTAGTTGGCTAGTTGGCTCCTACAATGAGCAGTTCTTC.

The chain carries TRBV15 and TRBJ2-5; D uncertain. V was shortened by 9 bases and J by 3 bases, with 17 bases between the two germline ends. Germline lookup yields CDR1 LNHNV and CDR2 YYDKDF (reference sequence). This CDR3 has 14 amino acids. For the CDR3, the DNA is TGTGCCACACAGTTCTATAATCAAAAAGAGACCCAGTACTTC. This sequence encodes CATQFYNQKETQYF.

This clonotype was seen only a few times. V gene TRBV30 combines with J gene TRBJ1-1; D not resolved. The CDR3 length is 15 residues. Trimming cost V 3 bases and J 5 bases, with 19 bases left between them. Germline assignment: CDR1 GTSNPN and CDR2 SVGIG (reference sequence). CDR3 in amino acids: CAWRPQENLLTEAFF. In nucleotides, the CDR3 is TGTGCCTGGAGGCCCCAAGAAAACCTCCTTACTGAAGCTTTCTTT. The full variable domain, rest sourced from reference TRBV30 and TRBJ1-1, is SQTIHQWPATLVQPVGSPLSLECTVEGTSNPNLYWYRQAAGRGLQLLFYSVGIGQISSEVPQNLSASRPQDRQFILSSKKLLLSDSGFYLCAWRPQENLLTEAFFGQGTRLTVV.

The CDR3 loop reads CASSQLAGTSAHNEQFF. CDR3 bases: TGTGCCAGCAGCCAACTAGCCGGGACTAGCGCCCACAATGAGCAGTTCTTC. This chain joins TRBV28 and TRBJ2-1, with 10 bases matching TRBD2. CDR3 length: 17 amino acids. Germline lookup yields CDR1 MDHEN and CDR2 SYDVKM. Losses at the gene ends were 6 bases for V and 5 bases for J; bases not matched to a gene: 13.

The table lists this clonotype with many counts. CDR3 in DNA: TGTGCCAGCAGCTTAGGAGGTCGACAGCCACATTACAATGAGCAGTTCTTC. This translates into CASSLGGRQPHYNEQFF. The chain recombines TRBV7-8 with TRBJ2-1; D is perhaps TRBD1 (5 bases). CDR3 length: 17 residues. The V and J ends lost 1 base and 4 bases respectively, with 17 bases between them. Germline-derived CDR1 and CDR2 are SGHVS and FQNEAQ.

This clonotype was observed many times. The gene calls are TRBV6-5 and TRBJ2-5; TRBD2 matches at 10 bases. Per the germline V gene, CDR1 is MNHEY and CDR2 is SVGAGI. This CDR3 is 16 amino acids long. Trimming took 7 bases from V and 1 from J; bases not matched to a gene: 9. The CDR3 region is CASTQDWTSGQETQYF. The CDR3 nucleotides read TGTGCCAGCACCCAAGACTGGACTAGCGGCCAAGAGACCCAGTACTTC.

By share of the sample, this clonotype is medium-sized (0.01 to 0.1%). The rearrangement joins TRBV5-1 to TRBJ2-1; TRBD2 agrees at 7 bases. The length of the CDR3 is 17 residues. The germline CDR1 and CDR2 sequences are SGHRS and YFSETQ. V shed 0 bases, J shed 6 bases, and the junction held 12 bases outside the gene matches. The CDR3 coding sequence is TGCGCCAGCAGCTTGGGGGTAACGAGCGGGGCCCGCAATGAGCAGTTCTTC. It is translated as CASSLGVTSGARNEQFF. The whole variable domain, filled in from reference TRBV5-1 and TRBJ2-1, reads KAGVTQTPRYLIKTRGQQVTLSCSPISGHRSVSWYQQTPGQGLQFLFEYFSETQRNKGNFPGRFSGRQFSNSRSEMNVSTLELGDSALYLCASSLGVTSGARNEQFFGPGTRLTVL.

This clonotype has ten or more counts. The gene calls are TRBV4-1 and TRBJ2-4; D is unclear. The germline CDR1 and CDR2 sequences are MGHRA and YSYEKL. The CDR3 is 14 residues long. V was pared by 2 bases and J by 8 bases, with 13 bases between. The CDR3 loop reads CASSQKTDVYIQYF. As DNA, the CDR3 is TGCGCCAGCAGCCAAAAAACTGACGTCTACATTCAGTACTTC.

A remark on this clonotype: A junction boundary mismatches the germline segment, possibly from a read error. This chain joins TRBV9 and TRBJ2-6; weak D call: TRBD1 (5 bases). CDR3 length: 15 amino acids. Looked up from germline, CDR1 is SGDLS and CDR2 is YYNGEE. The CDR3 DNA sequence: TGTGCCAGCAGCGCCCGAAGCGCTGGGGCCAACGTCCGGACTTTC. Translating it yields CASSARSAGANVRTF.

This clonotype occurred a few times. This may come from a read error, since a much larger clone is one base off. This chain uses TRBV4-2 with TRBJ2-3, with TRBD2 identical over 9 bases. Germline CDR1 reads LGHNA; CDR2 reads YNFKEQ. Trimming took 6 bases from V and 14 from J; bases not matched to a gene: 21. The CDR3 contains 16 residues. CDR3 in amino acids: CASSLSAGGEADTLYF. Here the CDR3 DNA reads TGTGCCAGCAGTCTTTCGGCGGGGGGGGAGGCAGATACTCTGTATTTT.

This chain links TRBV7-2 with TRBJ2-1, with 10 bases aligning to TRBD2. Germline V CDR1 and CDR2: SGHTA, FQGNSA. CDR3 size: 15 residues. The J segment lost 8 bases and the V segment lost 1 base, leaving 5 bases of the junction unmatched. CDR3 bases: TGTGCCAGCAGCTTAGGCAGGACTAGCGGCCATGAGCAGTTCTTC. This sequence encodes CASSLGRTSGHEQFF.

CDR3 in DNA: TGCAGTGCTAGCTCGGGACTAGCGGGAGGAAGTAGGAATGAGCAGTTCTTC. As protein: CSASSGLAGGSRNEQFF. The rearrangement links TRBV20-1 to TRBJ2-1; 15 bases line up with TRBD2. The ends lost 3 bases at V and 7 bases at J; junction bases unmatched: 10. Germline V gene data show CDR1 as DFQATT and CDR2 as SNEGSKA (reference sequence). The CDR3 runs 17 residues.

This clonotype was seen at least ten times. The V gene is TRBV6-5, the J gene TRBJ2-5; 12 positions match TRBD2. CDR3 length: 17 amino acids. Germline loops: CDR1 MNHEY, CDR2 SVGAGI. The V and J ends lost 2 bases and 7 bases, in that order; junction bases with no gene match: 11. The CDR3 protein is CASSYRPTSGRQGTQYF. Written as DNA, the CDR3 is TGTGCCAGCAGTTACCGCCCGACTAGCGGGAGACAGGGGACCCAGTACTTC.

This clonotype was seen a handful of times. The rearrangement links TRBV10-3 to TRBJ1-1; D gene ambiguous. CDR3 length: 13 amino acids. Looked up from germline, CDR1 is ENHRY and CDR2 is SYGVKD. V was cut by 5 bases and J by 0 bases, with 7 bases left in between. As DNA, the CDR3 is TGTGCCATCAGTAATCCACTGAACACTGAAGCTTTCTTT. Its translation: CAISNPLNTEAFF.

This clonotype came up once. The chain joins TRBV12-3 or TRBV12-4 to TRBJ2-7; either TRBD1 or TRBD2 may fit D (6 bases each). CDR3 length: 16 residues. V lost 7 bases and J lost 4, with 23 bases in between. The CDR3 sequence: CASKGVGGVDLYEQYF. DNA for the CDR3: TGTGCCAGCAAGGGGGTGGGGGGCGTTGATTTGTACGAGCAGTACTTC.

This clonotype has more than one count but fewer than ten. The chain employs TRBV20-1 and TRBJ2-4; 7 bases align to TRBD2. The J call may be wrong; the DNA end is better matched by TRBJ2-7. Per germline, CDR1 DFQATT and CDR2 SNEGSKA (reference sequence). This CDR3 comprises 14 residues. The CDR3 sequence is CSARGLDGTYEQYF. CDR3 coding DNA: TGCAGTGCACGTGGACTAGATGGGACCTACGAGCAGTACTTC.

J is TRBJ2-1 and V is TRBV29-1; tentative D call: TRBD1 (5 bases). This CDR3 is built from 13 residues. Between the trimmed V and J ends, which lost 3 bases and 5 bases, there was a span of 11 bases. CDR1 and CDR2 from the germline V gene are SQVTM and ANQGSEA. The CDR3 here is CSVDTSQDNEQFF. CDR3 DNA sequence: TGCAGCGTTGATACTTCACAGGACAATGAGCAGTTCTTC.

As concerns this clonotype: This may come from a read error, since a much larger clone is one base off. The chain combines TRBV27 with TRBJ2-3; D not resolved. Trimming removed 4 bases from V and 3 bases from J, with 14 bases in between. The CDR3 is 15 residues long. In germline, CDR1 is MNHEY, CDR2 SMNVEV (reference sequence). The CDR3 nucleotides read TGTGCCAGCAGTTCGTCGAGCCTTGGAACAGATACGCAGTATTTT. Encoded protein: CASSSSSLGTDTQYF.

The rearrangement joins TRBV20-1 to TRBJ2-1, with 8 bases lining up with TRBD2. Germline values: CDR1 DFQATT, CDR2 SNEGSKA (reference sequence). The junction had 8 bases not matched to a gene; V was cut back by 5 bases and J by 5 bases. The CDR3 has 14 residues. The CDR3 DNA sequence: TGCAGTGCTCGGACTAGCCTCGCCGACAATGAGCAGTTCTTC. This codes for CSARTSLADNEQFF.

This clonotype came up many times. The chain is built from TRBV20-1 and TRBJ2-4, with a possible D match to TRBD1 (6 bases). Germline V gene data show CDR1 as DFQATT and CDR2 as SNEGSKA (reference sequence). The CDR3 sequence is 14 residues long. V lost 1 base and J lost 6, with 13 bases in between. This chain's CDR3 is CSARVVGQSNIQYF. CDR3 coding DNA: TGCAGTGCTAGAGTGGTCGGACAGTCAAACATTCAGTACTTC.

In this sample, this clonotype turned up many times. This sequence joins TRBV6-5 and TRBJ2-1; either TRBD1 or TRBD2 may supply D (5 bases each). Germline V lookup: CDR1 MNHEY, CDR2 SVGAGI. V lost 2 bases, J lost 5 bases, and 22 bases lay in between. This CDR3 is 18 amino acids long. CDR3 sequence (DNA): TGTGCCAGCAGTTACCCATCCTGGGACCCGACTATGCACAATGAGCAGTTCTTC. This sequence encodes CASSYPSWDPTMHNEQFF.

This clonotype was detected a few times. A clone one base away is much larger, so this may be a read error. V and J are TRBV28 and TRBJ2-1, with D perhaps TRBD2 (7 bases). The CDR3 totals 16 residues. Germline CDR1 MDHEN, CDR2 SYDVKM. Trimming pared 7 bases from V and 15 bases from J, leaving 31 bases between. This CDR3 is CASIPSGTLGGDRRFF. The CDR3 region has the DNA TGTGCCAGCATCCCATCCGGGACTCTAGGGGGGGACCGGCGGTTCTTC.

This clonotype was seen at least ten times. V usage is TRBV20-1 and J usage is TRBJ2-7; 8 bases align to TRBD1. CDR1 DFQATT and CDR2 SNEGSKA come from the germline V gene (reference sequence). This CDR3 has 12 amino acids. The V and J ends lost 6 bases and 2 bases, in that order; junction bases with no gene match: 3. DNA of the CDR3: TGCAGTGCCTCGACAGGGGCCTACGAGCAGTACTTC. It codes for CSASTGAYEQYF.

With regard to this clonotype: The junction differs from germline at one of its ends, possibly a read error. The rearrangement joins TRBV20-1 to TRBJ1-5; D unresolved. The CDR3 is 13 residues long. Germline CDR1 and CDR2: DFQATT and SNEGSKA (reference sequence). CDR3 amino acids: CSAWPGSNRPQHF. CDR3 in DNA: TGCAGTGCTTGGCCTGGAAGCAATCGGCCCCAGCATTTT.

The chain is built from TRBV6-6 and TRBJ2-1, with no clear D. Trimming shortened V by 6 bases and J by 6 bases, and 6 bases separated the two germline ends. Per germline, CDR1 MNHNY and CDR2 SVGAGI (reference sequence). This CDR3 comprises 11 residues. The CDR3 nucleotides read TGTGCCAGCAGCCCTGGCAATGAGCAGTTCTTC. It is translated as CASSPGNEQFF.

The chain is built from TRBV20-1 and TRBJ1-1; D might be TRBD1 (5 bases). Trimming shortened V by 5 bases and J by 4 bases, and 20 bases separated the two germline ends. The CDR3 consists of 15 residues. Germline-derived CDR1 and CDR2 are DFQATT and SNEGSKA (reference sequence). The CDR3 loop reads CSAVRGQVQSTEAFF. In DNA, the CDR3 is TGCAGTGCTGTAAGGGGCCAGGTCCAGAGCACTGAAGCTTTCTTT.

This clonotype was counted many times. The chain couples TRBV12-3 or TRBV12-4 to TRBJ2-3; TRBD1 matches at 8 bases. V shed 5 bases, J shed 5 bases, and the junction held 6 bases outside the gene matches. The CDR3 has 14 residues. This CDR3 reads CASSTGGGGDTQYF. CDR3 DNA: TGTGCCAGCAGTACAGGGGGAGGAGGAGATACGCAGTATTTT.

This clonotype was counted at least ten times. The rearrangement links TRBV24-1 to TRBJ2-1; 13 nucleotides align to TRBD2. The V segment lost 2 bases and the J segment 8 bases; nucleotides outside the gene matches: 2. The germline V gene has CDR1 KGHDR and CDR2 SFDVKD. This CDR3 contains 15 residues. CDR3 bases: TGTGCCACCAGTGATTGGACTAGCGGGAGTTATGAGCAGTTCTTC. Its translation: CATSDWTSGSYEQFF.

The chain combines TRBV12-3 or TRBV12-4 with TRBJ1-3; TRBD1 might be the D (5 bases). The CDR3 spans 19 residues. Trimming removed 1 base from V and 0 bases from J, with 19 bases in between. CDR3 nucleotide sequence: TGTGCCAGCAGTTTAGACAGGTCAAACCCCCAAGACTCTGGAAACACCATATATTTT. Translating it yields CASSLDRSNPQDSGNTIYF.

This clonotype was seen only once. At one of its ends the junction is not consistent with the germline gene, which may arise from a read error. This chain links TRBV6-6 with TRBJ1-4; tentatively, D is TRBD1 (6 bases). The CDR3 totals 15 residues. Germline V gene sequence: CDR1 MNHNY, CDR2 SVGAGI (reference sequence). CDR3 bases: TGTGCCGGCAGCGAAGTAAGGGGGGGCCGAGAAAAACTGTTTTTT. Protein product: CAGSEVRGGREKLFF.

In nucleotides, the CDR3 is TGTGCCACCAGTGACGGGACAGAGAACACTGAAGCTTTCTTT. Translated, it gives CATSDGTENTEAFF. The V call is TRBV24-1, the J call TRBJ1-1, with 7 bases aligning to TRBD1. CDR3 length: 14 amino acids. Germline V gene lookup returns CDR1 KGHDR and CDR2 SFDVKD. Unmatched junction bases numbered 2, after V lost 4 bases and J lost 1 base.